Reported below is one TCR beta chain. Its matching antigen is unknown. This sample is part of a study of CD8 T cells in ankylosing spondylitis. Findings of the study overall: Earlier authors reported some of these motif variants in reactive arthritis synovial fluid and blood. In peripheral blood, disease-linked CD8+ clones occurred at relatively low frequencies. Reportedly, disease-linked clones are significantly enriched in ankylosing spondylitis patients' matched synovial fluid.

Quantitative molecular-barcoded 5'-RACE generated the TCR beta libraries. TCRdb recomputed calls from the 5' RACE reads with MiXCR, one row per CDR3 protein. The sample consists of about 39,000 distinct CDR3 sequences, over 9% of them appearing once. This CDR3 has 14 residues. V was trimmed by 2 bases and J by 6 bases, leaving 11 bases between them. The germline V gene has CDR1 SGHRS and CDR2 YFSETQ. The gene calls are TRBV5-1 and TRBJ2-2; D perhaps matches TRBD1 (6 bases). The clonotype comes from a male donor with ankylosing spondylitis or in good health (not recorded which). Source material: blood, either unsorted or a sorted T cell fraction (not recorded which). CDR3 nucleotides: TGCGCCAGCAGCTTAGGACAGTTGGCCGGGGAGCTGTTTTTT. It specifies CASSLGQLAGELFF. The variable domain in full, completed from reference TRBV5-1 and TRBJ2-2, reads KAGVTQTPRYLIKTRGQQVTLSCSPISGHRSVSWYQQTPGQGLQFLFEYFSETQRNKGNFPGRFSGRQFSNSRSEMNVSTLELGDSALYLCASSLGQLAGELFFGEGSRLTVL.